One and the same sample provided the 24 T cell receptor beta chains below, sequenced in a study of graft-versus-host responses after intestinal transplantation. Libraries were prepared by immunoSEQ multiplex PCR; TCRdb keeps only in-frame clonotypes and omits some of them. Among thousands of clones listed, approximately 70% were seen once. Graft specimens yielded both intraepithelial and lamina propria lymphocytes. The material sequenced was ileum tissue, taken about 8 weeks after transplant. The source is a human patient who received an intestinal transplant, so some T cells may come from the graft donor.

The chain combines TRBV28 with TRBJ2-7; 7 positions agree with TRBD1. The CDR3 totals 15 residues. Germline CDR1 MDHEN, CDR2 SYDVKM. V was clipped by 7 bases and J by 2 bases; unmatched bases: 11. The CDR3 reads CASIGTRDSPYEQYF. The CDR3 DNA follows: TGTGCCAGCATTGGGACCCGGGACAGCCCCTACGAGCAGTACTTC.

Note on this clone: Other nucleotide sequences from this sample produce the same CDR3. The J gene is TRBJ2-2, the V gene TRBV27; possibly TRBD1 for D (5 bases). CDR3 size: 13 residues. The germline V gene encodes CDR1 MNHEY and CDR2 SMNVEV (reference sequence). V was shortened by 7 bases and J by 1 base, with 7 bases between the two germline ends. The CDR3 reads CASTGQNTGELFF. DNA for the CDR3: TGTGCCAGCACTGGACAGAACACCGGGGAGCTGTTTTTT.

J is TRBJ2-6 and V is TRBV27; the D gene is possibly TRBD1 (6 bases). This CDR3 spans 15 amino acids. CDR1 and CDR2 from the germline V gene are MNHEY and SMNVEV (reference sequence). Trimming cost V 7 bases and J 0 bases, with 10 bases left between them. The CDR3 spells CASTQGSSGANVLTF. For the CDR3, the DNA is TGTGCCAGCACCCAGGGGAGCTCTGGGGCCAACGTCCTGACTTTC.

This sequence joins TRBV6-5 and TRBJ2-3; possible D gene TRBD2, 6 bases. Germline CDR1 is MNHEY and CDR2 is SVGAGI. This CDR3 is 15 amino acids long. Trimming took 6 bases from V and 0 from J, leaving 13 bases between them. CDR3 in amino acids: CASRTAAGSTDTQYF. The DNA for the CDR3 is TGTGCCAGCAGGACCGCCGCGGGGAGCACAGATACGCAGTATTTT.

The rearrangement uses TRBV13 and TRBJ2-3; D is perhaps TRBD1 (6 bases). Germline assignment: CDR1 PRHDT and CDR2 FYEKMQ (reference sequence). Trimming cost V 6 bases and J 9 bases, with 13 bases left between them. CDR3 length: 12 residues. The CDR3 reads CASSRTRGTQYF. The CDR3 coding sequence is TGTGCCAGCAGTCGTACGAGGGGGACGCAGTATTTT.

The CDR3 DNA follows: TGTGCCAGCAGACTGAAACCGGACAGGGGACAGACCCAGTACTTC. Residues: CASRLKPDRGQTQYF. The chain joins TRBV2 to TRBJ2-5, with 9 bases identical to TRBD1. J gave up 6 bases and V 6 bases, and 11 bases lay outside the gene matches. Germline CDR1 and CDR2: SNHLY and FYNNEI. The CDR3 has 15 residues.

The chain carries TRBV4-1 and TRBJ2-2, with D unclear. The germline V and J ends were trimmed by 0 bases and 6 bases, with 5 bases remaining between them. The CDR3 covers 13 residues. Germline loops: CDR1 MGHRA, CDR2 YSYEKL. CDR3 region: CASSQDVSGELFF. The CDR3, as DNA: TGCGCCAGCAGCCAAGATGTATCCGGGGAGCTGTTTTTT.

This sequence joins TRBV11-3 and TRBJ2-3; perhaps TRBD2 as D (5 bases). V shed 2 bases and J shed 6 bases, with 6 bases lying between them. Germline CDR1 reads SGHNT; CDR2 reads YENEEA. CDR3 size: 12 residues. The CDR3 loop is CASSLSGDTQYF. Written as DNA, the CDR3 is TGTGCCAGCAGCTTATCGGGGGATACGCAGTATTTT.

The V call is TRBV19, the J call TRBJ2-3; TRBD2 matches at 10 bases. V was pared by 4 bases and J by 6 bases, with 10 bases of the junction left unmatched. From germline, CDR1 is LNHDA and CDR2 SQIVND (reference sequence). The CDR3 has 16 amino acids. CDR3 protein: CASSTNLAGAGDTQYF. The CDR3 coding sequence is TGTGCCAGTAGTACCAATCTAGCGGGGGCAGGGGATACGCAGTATTTT.

This CDR3 is CASSLKRENTEAFF. The CDR3 nucleotides are TGTGCCAGCAGCTTGAAACGGGAGAACACTGAAGCTTTCTTT. The chain is built from TRBV5-8 and TRBJ1-1; D unresolved. The CDR3 spans 14 residues. Between the trimmed V and J ends, which lost 1 base and 1 base, there was a span of 8 bases. Germline V gives CDR1 SGHTS, CDR2 YDEGEE.

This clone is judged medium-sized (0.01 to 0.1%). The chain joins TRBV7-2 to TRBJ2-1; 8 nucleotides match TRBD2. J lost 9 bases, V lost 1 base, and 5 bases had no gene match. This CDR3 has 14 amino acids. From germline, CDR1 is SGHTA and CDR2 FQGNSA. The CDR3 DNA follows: TGTGCCAGCAGCTTAGGCGGGGGGTTAGTTGAGCAGTTCTTC. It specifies CASSLGGGLVEQFF.

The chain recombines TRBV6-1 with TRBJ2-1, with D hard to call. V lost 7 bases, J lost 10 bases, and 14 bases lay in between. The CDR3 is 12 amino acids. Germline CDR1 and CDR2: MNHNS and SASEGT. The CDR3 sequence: CASILAGREQFF. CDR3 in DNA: TGTGCCAGCATTCTCGCAGGCAGAGAGCAGTTCTTC.

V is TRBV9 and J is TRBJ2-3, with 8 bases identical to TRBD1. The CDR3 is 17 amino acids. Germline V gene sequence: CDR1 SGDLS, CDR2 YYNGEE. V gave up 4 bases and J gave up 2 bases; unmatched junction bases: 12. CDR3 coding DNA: TGTGCCAGCAGCCTCCTCGAGGGACAGGCGATCACAGATACGCAGTATTTT. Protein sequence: CASSLLEGQAITDTQYF.

The CDR3 DNA reads as TGTGCCAGCACGCGACAGGGGAGCTCCTACAATGAGCAGTTCTTC. It yields the protein CASTRQGSSYNEQFF. The chain carries TRBV5-5 and TRBJ2-1; 8 positions match TRBD1. In germline, CDR1 is SGHKS, CDR2 YYEKEE (reference sequence). This CDR3 has 15 residues. V was pared by 6 bases and J by 0 bases, with 5 bases of the junction left unmatched.

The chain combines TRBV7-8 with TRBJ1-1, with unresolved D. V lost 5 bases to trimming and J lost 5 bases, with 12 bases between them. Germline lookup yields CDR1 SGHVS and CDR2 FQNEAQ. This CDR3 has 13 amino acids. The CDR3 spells CASSQSRGTEAFF. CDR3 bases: TGTGCCAGCAGCCAGAGTCGAGGGACTGAAGCTTTCTTT.

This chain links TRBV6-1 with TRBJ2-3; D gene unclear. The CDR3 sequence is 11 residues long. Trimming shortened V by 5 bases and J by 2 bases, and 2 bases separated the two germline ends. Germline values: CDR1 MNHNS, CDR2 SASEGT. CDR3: CASSHTDTQYF. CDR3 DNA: TGTGCCAGCAGTCACACAGATACGCAGTATTTT.

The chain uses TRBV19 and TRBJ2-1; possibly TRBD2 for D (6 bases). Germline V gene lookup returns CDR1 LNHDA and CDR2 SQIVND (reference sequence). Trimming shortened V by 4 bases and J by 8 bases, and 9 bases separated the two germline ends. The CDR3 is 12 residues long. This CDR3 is CASSRDSDEQFF. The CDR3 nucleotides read TGTGCCAGTAGTAGGGACTCGGATGAGCAGTTCTTC.

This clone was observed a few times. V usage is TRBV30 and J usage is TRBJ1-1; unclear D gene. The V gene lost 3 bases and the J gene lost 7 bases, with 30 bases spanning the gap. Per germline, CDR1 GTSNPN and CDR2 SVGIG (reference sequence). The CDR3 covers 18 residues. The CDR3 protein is CAWSLVRSAGRGPGEAFF. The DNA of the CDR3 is TGTGCCTGGAGCTTGGTACGGAGCGCCGGCCGAGGCCCGGGTGAAGCTTTCTTT.

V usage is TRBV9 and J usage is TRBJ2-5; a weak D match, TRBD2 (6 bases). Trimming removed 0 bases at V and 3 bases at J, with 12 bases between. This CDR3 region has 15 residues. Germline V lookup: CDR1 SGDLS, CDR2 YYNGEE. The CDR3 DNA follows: TGTGCCAGCAGCGTAGCTGGGGACTGGAAAGAGACCCAGTACTTC. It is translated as CASSVAGDWKETQYF.

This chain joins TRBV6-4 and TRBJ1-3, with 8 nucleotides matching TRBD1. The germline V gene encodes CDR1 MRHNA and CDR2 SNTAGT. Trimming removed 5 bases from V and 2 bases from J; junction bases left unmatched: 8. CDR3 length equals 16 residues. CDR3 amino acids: CASSPAQTGAGNTIYF. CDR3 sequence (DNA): TGTGCCAGCAGTCCCGCTCAGACAGGGGCTGGAAACACCATATATTTT.

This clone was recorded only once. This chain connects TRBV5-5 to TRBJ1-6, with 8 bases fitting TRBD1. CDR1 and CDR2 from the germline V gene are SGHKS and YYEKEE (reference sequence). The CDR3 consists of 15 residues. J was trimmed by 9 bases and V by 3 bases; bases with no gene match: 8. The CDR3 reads CASSYGQGRSSPLHF. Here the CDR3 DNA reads TGTGCCAGCAGCTATGGACAGGGACGGAGTTCACCCCTCCACTTT.

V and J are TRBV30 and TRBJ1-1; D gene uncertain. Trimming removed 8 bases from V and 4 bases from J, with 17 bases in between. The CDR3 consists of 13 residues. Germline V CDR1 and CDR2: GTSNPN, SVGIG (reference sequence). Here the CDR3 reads CAGLRVVGTEAFF. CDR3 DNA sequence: TGTGCCGGACTAAGGGTGGTGGGCACTGAAGCTTTCTTT.

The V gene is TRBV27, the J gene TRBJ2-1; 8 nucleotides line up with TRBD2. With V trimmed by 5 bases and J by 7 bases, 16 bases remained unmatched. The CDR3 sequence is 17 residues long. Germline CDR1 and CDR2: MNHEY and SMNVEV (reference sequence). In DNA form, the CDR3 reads TGTGCCAGCAGTACCCTACTAGCGGAGTCCCTTGGGAATGAGCAGTTCTTC. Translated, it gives CASSTLLAESLGNEQFF.

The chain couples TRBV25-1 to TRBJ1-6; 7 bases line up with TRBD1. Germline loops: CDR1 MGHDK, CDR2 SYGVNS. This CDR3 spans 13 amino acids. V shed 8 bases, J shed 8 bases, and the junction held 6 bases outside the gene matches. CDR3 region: CASENRGDSPLHF. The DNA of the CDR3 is TGTGCCAGCGAAAACAGGGGCGATTCACCCCTCCACTTT.